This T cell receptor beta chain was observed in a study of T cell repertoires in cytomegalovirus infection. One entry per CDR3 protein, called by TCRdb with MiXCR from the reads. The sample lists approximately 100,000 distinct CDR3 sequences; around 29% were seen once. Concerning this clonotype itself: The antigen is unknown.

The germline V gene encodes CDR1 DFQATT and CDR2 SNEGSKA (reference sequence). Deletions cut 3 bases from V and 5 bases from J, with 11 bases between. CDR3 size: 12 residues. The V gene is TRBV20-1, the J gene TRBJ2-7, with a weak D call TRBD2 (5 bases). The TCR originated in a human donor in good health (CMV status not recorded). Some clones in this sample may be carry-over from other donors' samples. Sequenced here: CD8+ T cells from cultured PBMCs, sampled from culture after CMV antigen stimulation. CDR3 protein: CSARPGSHEQYF. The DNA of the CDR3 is TGCAGTGCTAGGCCGGGATCCCACGAGCAGTACTTC.